This entry lists 5 T cell receptor beta chains sequenced from one sample in a study of cytomegalovirus exposure and HLA in healthy donors. 13 Jbeta primers and 60 Vbeta primers were used for the PCR. Only in-frame clones appear in the TCRdb table, and some are missing; sequencing was by immunoSEQ multiplex PCR. The sample lists some 62,000 clones; about 87% were seen once. Sequencing input: PBMCs. The source of these receptors is a man aged 18 to 35 in good health and CMV-seronegative.

The J gene is TRBJ1-4, the V gene TRBV19, with D maybe TRBD1 (5 bases). The V gene lost 5 bases and the J gene lost 7 bases, with 14 bases spanning the gap. This CDR3 comprises 14 residues. From germline, CDR1 is LNHDA and CDR2 SQIVND (reference sequence). CDR3 protein: CASSQTVGGEKLFF. DNA of the CDR3: TGTGCCAGTAGTCAGACAGTGGGAGGTGAAAAACTGTTTTTT.

This sequence joins TRBV2 and TRBJ2-5; 10 bases are a match to TRBD2. The germline gives CDR1 SNHLY, CDR2 FYNNEI. The CDR3 sequence is 16 residues long. After removal of 6 bases from V and 5 bases from J, the junction contained 12 bases not matched to a gene. In DNA form, the CDR3 reads TGTGCCAGCAGGGACGCTCTAGCGGGGGCCTTGGAGACCCAGTACTTC. Its translation is CASRDALAGALETQYF.

The CDR3 loop reads CASSLGDYHEQYF. The CDR3 region has the DNA TGTGCCAGCAGCTTAGGGGACTACCACGAGCAGTACTTC. The V call is TRBV7-6, the J call TRBJ2-7; 7 bases are shared with TRBD2. The CDR3 loop spans 13 amino acids. The junction had 2 bases not matched to a gene; V was cut back by 1 base and J by 5 bases. Germline V gene sequence: CDR1 SGHVS, CDR2 FNYEAQ.

J is TRBJ2-5 and V is TRBV4-2; TRBD2 agrees at 10 bases. CDR1 LGHNA and CDR2 YNFKEQ come from the germline V gene. This CDR3 has 17 residues. J gave up 3 bases and V 1 base, and 8 bases lay outside the gene matches. For the CDR3, the DNA is TGTGCCAGCAGCCAAGCGTGGCTAGCGGGGGACGAAGAGACCCAGTACTTC. Amino acid sequence: CASSQAWLAGDEETQYF.

The CDR3 loop reads CASTEVFMNTGELFF. The CDR3 DNA sequence: TGTGCCAGCACAGAGGTGTTTATGAACACCGGGGAGCTGTTTTTT. The V gene is TRBV6-1, the J gene TRBJ2-2; D unclear. The CDR3 sequence is 15 residues long. Germline assignment: CDR1 MNHNS and CDR2 SASEGT. V was shortened by 7 bases and J by 1 base, with 13 bases between the two germline ends.